Following are 31 T cell receptor beta chains from one sample sequenced in a study of blood T cells in healthy people across ages. PCR was performed a second time for about 7 to 12 cycles using a sample-barcoded 5' primer and a J-beta primer mix. TCRdb ran MiXCR on the 5' RACE reads and lists one entry per CDR3 protein. The sample lists about 1.8 million distinct CDR3 sequences, 49% occurring once. Sequenced input: blood. The receptors were gathered from a woman aged 40-49 years in good health.

The rearrangement uses TRBV6-5 and TRBJ1-6, with no clear D. Between the trimmed V and J ends, which lost 5 bases and 4 bases, there was a span of 15 bases. The CDR3 totals 16 residues. The germline gives CDR1 MNHEY, CDR2 SVGAGI. The CDR3 loop reads CASSKLGTVYNSPLHF. CDR3 in DNA: TGTGCCAGCAGTAAATTAGGCACGGTATATAATTCACCCCTCCACTTT.

This clonotype was counted a single time. This chain links TRBV5-6 with TRBJ2-5; 11 nucleotides align to TRBD2. Germline CDR1 reads SGHDT; CDR2 reads YYEEEE. This CDR3 contains 18 residues. The V and J ends lost 3 bases and 5 bases, in that order; junction bases with no gene match: 15. The CDR3 DNA sequence: TGTGCCAGCAGCTCAGTTGAGACTCCGGGACTAGCGGTGGAGACCCAGTACTTC. Translation gives CASSSVETPGLAVETQYF.

The gene calls are TRBV12-3 or TRBV12-4 and TRBJ2-5; a weak D match, TRBD2 (5 bases). Trimming removed 5 bases from V and 3 bases from J, with 13 bases in between. CDR3 length: 14 amino acids. In nucleotides, the CDR3 is TGTGCCAGCAGTCTCCCCCGGAGGAAAGAGACCCAGTACTTC. Its translation is CASSLPRRKETQYF.

The rearrangement joins TRBV5-1 to TRBJ2-7; 11 nucleotides match TRBD2. Per germline, CDR1 SGHRS and CDR2 YFSETQ. The CDR3 spans 16 residues. Unmatched junction bases numbered 6, after V lost 0 bases and J lost 4 bases. CDR3 amino acids: CASSLGTSGGRYEQYF. The CDR3 DNA reads TGCGCCAGCAGCTTGGGAACTAGCGGGGGAAGGTACGAGCAGTACTTC.

The rearrangement joins TRBV20-1 to TRBJ1-1, with D unclear. This CDR3 contains 13 residues. Germline V gives CDR1 DFQATT, CDR2 SNEGSKA (reference sequence). V lost 5 bases, J lost 0 bases, and 10 bases lay in between. CDR3 sequence reads: CSALQSMNTEAFF. CDR3 DNA: TGCAGTGCTCTGCAGAGCATGAACACTGAAGCTTTCTTT.

The chain links TRBV6-6 to TRBJ2-7; TRBD1 agrees at 9 bases. The junction had 12 bases not matched to a gene; V was cut back by 8 bases and J by 1 base. This CDR3 has 16 amino acids. The germline CDR1 and CDR2 sequences are MNHNY and SVGAGI (reference sequence). In DNA, the CDR3 is TGTGCCAGCCGCCCACTTCGACAGGGGGAATCCTACGAGCAGTACTTC. Protein sequence: CASRPLRQGESYEQYF.

The CDR3, as DNA: TGTGCCAGCTCACCAGGGACAGACTCCTACAATGAGCAGTACTTC. Translation: CASSPGTDSYNEQYF. The chain links TRBV18 to TRBJ2-1; TRBD1 aligns across 7 bases. The DNA end lines up better with TRBJ2-7; the J call may be wrong. Germline CDR1 is KGHSH and CDR2 is LQKENI. This CDR3 comprises 15 residues.

The chain combines TRBV5-1 with TRBJ1-2, with a possible D match to TRBD1 (5 bases). The CDR3 totals 14 residues. Trimming pared 4 bases from V and 8 bases from J, leaving 18 bases between. Germline loops: CDR1 SGHRS, CDR2 YFSETQ. CDR3 amino acids: CASSPDDGTGGYTF. CDR3 sequence (DNA): TGCGCCAGCAGCCCAGATGATGGGACGGGGGGCTACACCTTC.

This chain uses TRBV20-1 with TRBJ1-5; no reliable D call. CDR1 is DFQATT, CDR2 SNEGSKA, per germline (reference sequence). The V and J ends lost 0 bases and 0 bases respectively, with 12 bases between them. There are 16 residues in the CDR3. CDR3 nucleotides: TGCAGTGCTAGAGAGGGGAGACAAAATAGCAATCAGCCCCAGCATTTT. It encodes CSAREGRQNSNQPQHF.

This clonotype occurred a few times. At one end the junction does not follow the germline gene, possibly because of a read error. The rearrangement uses TRBV7-8 and TRBJ2-7; a possible D gene is TRBD2 (6 bases). CDR1 is SGHVS, CDR2 FQNEAQ, per germline. This CDR3 is 15 amino acids long. CDR3 amino acids: CASSLIHKGGYEQYF. Written as DNA, the CDR3 is TGTGCCAGCAGCCTTATACACAAGGGAGGATACGAACAGTACTTC.

With respect to this clonotype: The limits of the CDR3 on the DNA are not certain, so only TCRdb's listed CDR3 is given. The rearrangement uses TRBV6-2 or TRBV6-3 and TRBJ2-5. Germline CDR1 reads MNHEY; CDR2 reads SVGEGT. The CDR3 has 13 residues if both end residues are counted. The CDR3 region is CASILGPKETQYF.

The DNA of the CDR3 is TGTGCCAGCACCCTGGGGGGAGGGGTCTCTTCACCCCTCCACTTT. This codes for CASTLGGGVSSPLHF. This chain links TRBV12-3 or TRBV12-4 with TRBJ1-6, with D possibly TRBD1 on 5 matching bases. The CDR3 has 15 residues. The V end was cut by 7 bases, the J end by 9 bases, with 19 bases between.

The V gene is TRBV4-3, the J gene TRBJ2-1; 11 bases match TRBD2. CDR3 length equals 17 residues. V was clipped by 2 bases and J by 5 bases; unmatched bases: 8. Germline V gene sequence: CDR1 LGHNA, CDR2 YSLEER. This CDR3 reads CASSQTPTSGGNNEQFF. The CDR3 DNA sequence: TGCGCCAGCAGCCAAACACCCACTAGCGGGGGCAACAATGAGCAGTTCTTC.

The V gene is TRBV5-1, the J gene TRBJ2-5; D is perhaps TRBD1 (6 bases). V was clipped by 0 bases and J by 2 bases, with 11 bases between them. The CDR3 extends over 15 amino acids. Germline V gene data show CDR1 as SGHRS and CDR2 as YFSETQ. As DNA, the CDR3 is TGCGCCAGCAGCTTGGGGCCAGGGACACAAGAGACCCAGTACTTC. Residues: CASSLGPGTQETQYF.

The rearrangement uses TRBV6-4 and TRBJ1-2; 10 bases line up with TRBD1. CDR1 and CDR2 from the germline V gene are MRHNA and SNTAGT. This CDR3 is built from 15 residues. V trimming: 2 bases; J trimming: 3 bases; junction bases outside the gene matches: 3. The CDR3 reads CASSDRDRGYYGYTF. CDR3 nucleotide sequence: TGTGCCAGCAGTGACAGGGACAGGGGCTACTATGGCTACACCTTC.

This clonotype was counted between two and nine times. This chain connects TRBV11-1 to TRBJ2-1; 7 bases fit TRBD2. With V trimmed by 1 base and J by 7 bases, 16 bases remained unmatched. The length of the CDR3 is 18 residues. Per the germline V gene, CDR1 is SGHAT and CDR2 is FQDESV (reference sequence). The CDR3 DNA is TGTGCCAGCAGCTTAGAGGTAGGCACAGCGGGGTACCGGAATGAGCAGTTCTTC. It translates to CASSLEVGTAGYRNEQFF.

This sequence joins TRBV4-1 and TRBJ2-7, with a possible D match to TRBD1 (5 bases). Trimming left V 6 bases short and J 3 bases short, with 15 bases between. The germline CDR1 and CDR2 sequences are MGHRA and YSYEKL. The CDR3 length is 14 residues. The CDR3 protein is CASSRGHKVYEQYF. The CDR3 DNA reads TGCGCCAGCAGTAGGGGCCATAAAGTCTACGAGCAGTACTTC.

A few counts support this clonotype. CDR3 in DNA: TGCGCCAGCAGCGTCGACAAAAAAGGCTACACCTTC. It yields the protein CASSVDKKGYTF. The gene calls are TRBV5-1 and TRBJ1-2, with unresolved D. The CDR3 contains 12 residues. Per germline, CDR1 SGHRS and CDR2 YFSETQ. Deletions cut 4 bases from V and 8 bases from J, with 12 bases between.

DNA of the CDR3: TGTGCCAGGATCCTTCAGACCCAGTACTTC. Amino acids: CARILQTQYF. The chain is built from TRBV7-2 and TRBJ2-5; D call uncertain. Germline CDR1 reads SGHTA; CDR2 reads FQGNSA. The CDR3 sequence is 10 residues long. Trimming left V 9 bases short and J 6 bases short, with 8 bases between.

The rearrangement joins TRBV28 to TRBJ2-3, with D perhaps matching TRBD2 (6 bases). Trimming shortened V by 7 bases and J by 2 bases, and 22 bases separated the two germline ends. Germline V gives CDR1 MDHEN, CDR2 SYDVKM. The CDR3 loop spans 17 amino acids. The CDR3 DNA reads TGTGCCAGCATTCCCGCGCGGGGTAGGAGCGACACAGATACGCAGTATTTT. Protein: CASIPARGRSDTDTQYF.

This chain joins TRBV10-1 and TRBJ2-5; the D gene is possibly TRBD1 (6 bases). V lost 0 bases and J lost 5, with 10 bases in between. Germline values: CDR1 WNHNN, CDR2 SYGVQD (reference sequence). This CDR3 spans 14 amino acids. CDR3 nucleotide sequence: TGCGCCAGCAGTGAGTCGGGGACATTGGAGACCCAGTACTTC. Its protein product is CASSESGTLETQYF.

J is TRBJ2-7 and V is TRBV3-1; no firm D call. This CDR3 has 13 amino acids. Trimming shortened V by 3 bases and J by 6 bases, and 12 bases separated the two germline ends. CDR1 is LGHDT and CDR2 is YNNKEL in the germline V gene (reference sequence). Written as DNA, the CDR3 is TGTGCCAGCAGCCAGGACCAAAGGCGCGAGCAGTACTTC. Residues: CASSQDQRREQYF.

The chain links TRBV2 to TRBJ2-3; weak D call: TRBD1 (6 bases). CDR3 length: 15 residues. Trimming left V 8 bases short and J 5 bases short, with 20 bases between. The V gene's germline CDR1 is SNHLY and CDR2 FYNNEI. The CDR3 nucleotides are TGTGCCAGCCTCAGGGGCAACCCGGGGATAGATACGCAGTATTTT. Protein: CASLRGNPGIDTQYF.

This clonotype showed up many times. The genes are TRBV7-2 and TRBJ2-6; D is ambiguous. This CDR3 is built from 14 residues. V was trimmed by 5 bases and J by 4 bases, leaving 9 bases between them. Germline V lookup: CDR1 SGHTA, CDR2 FQGNSA. The CDR3: CASSPSSGANVLTF. The CDR3 DNA is TGTGCCAGCAGCCCTAGTTCCGGGGCCAACGTCCTGACTTTC.

This clonotype turned up a few times. The chain employs TRBV7-3 and TRBJ2-1; D may be TRBD2 (5 bases). Trimming cost V 2 bases and J 4 bases, with 15 bases left between them. The germline gives CDR1 SGHTA, CDR2 FQGTGA. The CDR3 sequence is 16 residues long. CDR3 protein: CASSLVGVTRYNEQFF. In nucleotides, the CDR3 is TGTGCCAGCAGCTTAGTCGGGGTTACCCGGTACAATGAGCAGTTCTTC.

The chain employs TRBV11-2 and TRBJ2-1, with 11 bases aligning to TRBD2. This CDR3 spans 16 amino acids. V shed 1 base and J 9 bases; nucleotides not matched to a gene: 8. CDR1 SGHAT and CDR2 FQNNGV come from the germline V gene. CDR3 residues: CASSLGSGGAWGEQFF. CDR3 DNA sequence: TGTGCCAGCAGCTTAGGTAGCGGGGGGGCCTGGGGTGAGCAGTTCTTC.

The table lists this clonotype with a few counts. This rearrangement joins TRBV29-1 to TRBJ2-1; no firm D call. Germline V gene data show CDR1 as SQVTM and CDR2 as ANQGSEA. The V end was cut by 3 bases, the J end by 6 bases, with 12 bases between. This CDR3 has 13 amino acids. CDR3 amino acids: CSVDPTPSNEQFF. CDR3 coding DNA: TGCAGCGTTGATCCCACACCGAGCAATGAGCAGTTCTTC.

The rearrangement links TRBV5-1 to TRBJ1-1; D possibly corresponds to TRBD1 (5 bases). The CDR3 covers 15 residues. Germline V gene data show CDR1 as SGHRS and CDR2 as YFSETQ. V was shortened by 4 bases and J by 3 bases, with 16 bases between the two germline ends. CDR3 in DNA: TGCGCCAGCAGCCCCACCGGGACGGAGGACACTGAAGCTTTCTTT. Its translation is CASSPTGTEDTEAFF.

This clonotype appeared a few times. The CDR3 is CASSQGGQIDNEQFF. CDR3 DNA: TGTGCCAGCTCTCAAGGGGGGCAAATCGACAATGAGCAGTTCTTC. The V gene is TRBV18, the J gene TRBJ2-1; D may correspond to TRBD1 or TRBD2 (6 bases each). CDR3 length: 15 amino acids. Trimming pared 6 bases from V and 5 bases from J, leaving 17 bases between. CDR1 and CDR2 from the germline V gene are KGHSH and LQKENI.

Only a few counts were recorded for this clonotype. The rearrangement joins TRBV20-1 to TRBJ2-7, with 9 bases that match TRBD1. The CDR3 consists of 14 residues. J was trimmed by 4 bases and V by 1 base; bases with no gene match: 5. Looked up from germline, CDR1 is DFQATT and CDR2 is SNEGSKA (reference sequence). CDR3 in amino acids: CSARADRGKYEQYF. The CDR3 DNA reads as TGCAGTGCTAGAGCGGACAGGGGAAAGTACGAGCAGTACTTC.

V gene TRBV9 combines with J gene TRBJ2-1; the D gene is possibly TRBD1 (5 bases). The ends were cut back, 0 bases at V and 5 bases at J, with 9 bases in the middle. In germline, CDR1 is SGDLS, CDR2 YYNGEE. The CDR3 sequence is 14 residues long. CDR3 residues: CASSVASRDNEQFF. CDR3 DNA: TGTGCCAGCAGCGTAGCTTCCAGGGACAATGAGCAGTTCTTC.